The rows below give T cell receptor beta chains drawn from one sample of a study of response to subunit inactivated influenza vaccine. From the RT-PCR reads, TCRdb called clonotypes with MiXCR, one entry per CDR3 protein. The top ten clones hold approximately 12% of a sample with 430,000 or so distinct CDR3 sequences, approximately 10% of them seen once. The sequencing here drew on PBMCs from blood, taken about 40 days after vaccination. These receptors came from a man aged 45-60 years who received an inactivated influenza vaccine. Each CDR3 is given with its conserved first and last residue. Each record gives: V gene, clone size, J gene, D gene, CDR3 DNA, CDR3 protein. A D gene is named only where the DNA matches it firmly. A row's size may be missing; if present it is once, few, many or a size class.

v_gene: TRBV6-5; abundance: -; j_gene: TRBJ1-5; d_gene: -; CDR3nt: TGTGCCAGCAGTTACCCAGGCCGATCCATTATTTACAATCAGCCCCAGCATTTT; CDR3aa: CASSYPGRSIIYNQPQHF
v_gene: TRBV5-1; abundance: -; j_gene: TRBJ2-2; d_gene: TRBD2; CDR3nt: TGCGCCAGCAGCGTGGCTAGCGGGGGGAACCCCGGGGAGCTGTTTTTT; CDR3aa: CASSVASGGNPGELFF
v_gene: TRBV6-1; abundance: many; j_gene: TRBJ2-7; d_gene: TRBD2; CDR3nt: TGTGCCAGCAGCAGAGGACTAGGAGGGATCGAGCAGTACTTC; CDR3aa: CASSRGLGGIEQYF
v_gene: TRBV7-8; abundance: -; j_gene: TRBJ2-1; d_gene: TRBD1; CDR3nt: TGTGCCAGTAAAGGACCGGGACAGTACAATGAGCAGTTCTTC; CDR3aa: CASKGPGQYNEQFF
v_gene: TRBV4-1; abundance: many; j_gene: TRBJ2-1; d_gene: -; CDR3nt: TGCGCCAGCAGCCAAGTAGGGGGTGAGCAGTTCTTC; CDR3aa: CASSQVGGEQFF
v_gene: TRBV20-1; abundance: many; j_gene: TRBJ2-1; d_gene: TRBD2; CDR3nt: TGCAGTGCCCCCGGGACTAGCACATACAATGAGCAGTTCTTC; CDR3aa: CSAPGTSTYNEQFF
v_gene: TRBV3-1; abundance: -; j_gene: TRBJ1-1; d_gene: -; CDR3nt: TGTGCCAGCAGCCAGGCAGGGGAAGCTTTCTTT; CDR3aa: CASSQAGEAFF
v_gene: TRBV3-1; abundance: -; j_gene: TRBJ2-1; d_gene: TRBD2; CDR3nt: TGTGCCAGCAGCCAAGATGTGGCGCGGGGGATTTACAATGAGCAGTTCTTC; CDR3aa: CASSQDVARGIYNEQFF
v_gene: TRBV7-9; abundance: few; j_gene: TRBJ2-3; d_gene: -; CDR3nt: TGTGCCAGCAGCTCAGCACAAGATACGCAGTATTTT; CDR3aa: CASSSAQDTQYF
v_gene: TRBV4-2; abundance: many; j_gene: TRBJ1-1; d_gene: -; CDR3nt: TGTGCCAGCAGCGTCATGAACACTGAAGCTTTCTTT; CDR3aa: CASSVMNTEAFF
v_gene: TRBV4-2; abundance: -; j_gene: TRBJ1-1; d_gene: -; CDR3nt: TGTGCCAGCAGCCAAGATCGGGCCGGGGCCAGGGCTTTCTTT; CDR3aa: CASSQDRAGARAFF
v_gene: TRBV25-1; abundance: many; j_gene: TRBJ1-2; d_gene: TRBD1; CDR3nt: TGTGCCAGCAGCGTCGGGACAGGGGTTGGCTACACCTTC; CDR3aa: CASSVGTGVGYTF
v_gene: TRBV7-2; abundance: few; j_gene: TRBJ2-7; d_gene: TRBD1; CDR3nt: TGTGCCAGCAGCATTTACCCTCGGACAGGGGGCTACGAGCAGTACTTC; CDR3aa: CASSIYPRTGGYEQYF
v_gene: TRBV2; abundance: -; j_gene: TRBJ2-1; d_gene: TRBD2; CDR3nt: TGTGCCAGCAGTGTGGAGCGGGGGGCCCGGAATGAGCAGTTCTTC; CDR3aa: CASSVERGARNEQFF